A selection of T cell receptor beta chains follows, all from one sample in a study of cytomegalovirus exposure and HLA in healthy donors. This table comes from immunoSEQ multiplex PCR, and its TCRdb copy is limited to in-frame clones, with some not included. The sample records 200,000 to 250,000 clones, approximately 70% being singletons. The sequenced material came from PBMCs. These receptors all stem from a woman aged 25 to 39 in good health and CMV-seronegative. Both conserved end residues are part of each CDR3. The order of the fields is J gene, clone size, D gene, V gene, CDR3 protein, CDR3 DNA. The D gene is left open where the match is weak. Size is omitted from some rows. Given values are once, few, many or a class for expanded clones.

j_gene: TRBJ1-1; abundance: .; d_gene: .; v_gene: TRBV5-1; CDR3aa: CASRSQGAEAFF; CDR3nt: TGCGCCAGCCGGTCTCAGGGTGCTGAAGCTTTCTTT
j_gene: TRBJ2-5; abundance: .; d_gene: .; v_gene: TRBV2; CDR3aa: CASSEALRGGEAETQYF; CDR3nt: TGTGCCAGCAGTGAAGCGCTGAGAGGGGGAGAGGCAGAGACCCAGTACTTC
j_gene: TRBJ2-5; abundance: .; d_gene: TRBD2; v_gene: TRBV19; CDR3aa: CASSGRTAGGLETQYF; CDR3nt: TGTGCCAGTAGTGGGAGGACAGCGGGGGGCTTAGAGACCCAGTACTTC
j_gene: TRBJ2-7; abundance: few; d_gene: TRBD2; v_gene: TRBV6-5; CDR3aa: CASSYQLSSGEQYF; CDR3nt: TGTGCCAGCAGTTACCAACTATCTAGCGGAGAGCAGTACTTC
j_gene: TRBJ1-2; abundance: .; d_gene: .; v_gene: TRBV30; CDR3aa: CAWSINTGTDGYTF; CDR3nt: TGTGCCTGGAGCATAAATACAGGGACCGATGGCTACACCTTC
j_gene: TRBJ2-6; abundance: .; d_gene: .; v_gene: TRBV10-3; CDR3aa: CAISEYDSSSGANVLTF; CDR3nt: TGTGCCATCAGTGAGTATGACAGCTCCTCTGGGGCCAACGTCCTGACTTTC
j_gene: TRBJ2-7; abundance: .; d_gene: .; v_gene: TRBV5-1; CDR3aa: CASSPAGSPYEQYF; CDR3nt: TGCGCCAGCTCCCCGGCGGGCAGTCCCTACGAGCAGTACTTC
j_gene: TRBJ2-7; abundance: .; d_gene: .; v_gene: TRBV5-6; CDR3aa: CASSLDGSPSREQYF; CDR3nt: TGTGCCAGCAGCTTGGACGGCAGTCCGTCTAGGGAGCAGTACTTC
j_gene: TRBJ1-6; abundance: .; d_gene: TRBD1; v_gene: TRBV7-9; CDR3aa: CASSPRQGLSSPLHF; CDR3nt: TGTGCCAGCAGCCCACGACAGGGACTGTCCTCACCCCTCCACTTT
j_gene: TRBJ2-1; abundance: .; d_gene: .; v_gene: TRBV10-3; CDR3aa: CAISESRPDEQFF; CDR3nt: TGTGCCATCAGTGAGTCGAGGCCGGATGAGCAGTTCTTC
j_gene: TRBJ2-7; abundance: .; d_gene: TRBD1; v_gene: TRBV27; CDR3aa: CASSPSGTVPYEQYF; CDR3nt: TGTGCCAGCAGTCCCTCCGGGACAGTCCCCTACGAGCAGTACTTC
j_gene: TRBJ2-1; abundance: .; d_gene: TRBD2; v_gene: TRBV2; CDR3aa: CASKEASGGDEQFF; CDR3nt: TGTGCCAGCAAGGAGGCTAGCGGGGGGGATGAGCAGTTCTTC
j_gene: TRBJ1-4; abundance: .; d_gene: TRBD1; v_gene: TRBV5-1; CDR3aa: CASKTGPESEKLFF; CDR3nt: TGCGCCAGCAAGACAGGGCCTGAAAGCGAAAAACTGTTTTTT
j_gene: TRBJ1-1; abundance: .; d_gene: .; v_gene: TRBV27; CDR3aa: CASSFQMHTEAFF; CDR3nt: TGTGCCAGCAGTTTTCAGATGCACACTGAAGCTTTCTTT
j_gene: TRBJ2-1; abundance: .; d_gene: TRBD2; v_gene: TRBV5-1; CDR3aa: CASSSLSGDYNEQFF; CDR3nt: TGCGCCAGCAGTTCACTTAGCGGGGACTACAATGAGCAGTTCTTC
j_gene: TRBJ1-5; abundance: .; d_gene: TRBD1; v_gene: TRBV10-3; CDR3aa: CAIRGTGMDQPQHF; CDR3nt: TGTGCCATCAGAGGGACAGGGATGGATCAGCCCCAGCATTTT
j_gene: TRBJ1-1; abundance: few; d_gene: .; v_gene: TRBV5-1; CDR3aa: CASSPLDGQNTEAFF; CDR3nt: TGCGCCAGCAGCCCCCTGGACGGACAGAACACTGAAGCTTTCTTT
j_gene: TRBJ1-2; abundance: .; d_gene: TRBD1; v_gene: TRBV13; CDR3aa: CASSHTGVYGYTF; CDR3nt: TGTGCCAGCAGCCATACAGGGGTATATGGCTACACCTTC
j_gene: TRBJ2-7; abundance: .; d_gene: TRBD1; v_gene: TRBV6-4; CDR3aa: CASRASDRVYSYEQYF; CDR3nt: TGTGCCAGCAGAGCCAGCGACAGGGTATATTCCTACGAGCAGTACTTC
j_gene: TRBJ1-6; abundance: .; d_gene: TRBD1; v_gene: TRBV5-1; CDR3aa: CASSPTGNNSPLHF; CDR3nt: TGCGCCAGCAGCCCGACAGGGAACAATTCACCCCTCCACTTT
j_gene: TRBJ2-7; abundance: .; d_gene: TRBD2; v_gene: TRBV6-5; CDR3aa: CASSPRGEGYEQYF; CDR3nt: TGTGCCAGCAGCCCGCGGGGGGAGGGCTACGAGCAGTACTTC
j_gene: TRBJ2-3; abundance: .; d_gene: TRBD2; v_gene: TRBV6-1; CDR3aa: CASSGLAGLTDTQYF; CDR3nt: TGTGCCAGCAGCGGACTAGCGGGCCTCACAGATACGCAGTATTTT
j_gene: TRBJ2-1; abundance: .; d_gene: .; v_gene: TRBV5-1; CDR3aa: CASSLGTADNEQFF; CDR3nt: TGCGCCAGCAGCTTGGGAACAGCGGACAATGAGCAGTTCTTC
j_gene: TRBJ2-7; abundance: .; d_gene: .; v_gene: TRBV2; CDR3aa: CASRLEGAQYF; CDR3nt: TGTGCCAGCAGGCTTGAGGGAGCGCAGTACTTC
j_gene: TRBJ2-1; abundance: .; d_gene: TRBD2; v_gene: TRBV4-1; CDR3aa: CASSLQRGSSYNEQFF; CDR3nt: TGCGCCAGCAGTCTTCAGCGGGGGAGCTCCTACAATGAGCAGTTCTTC
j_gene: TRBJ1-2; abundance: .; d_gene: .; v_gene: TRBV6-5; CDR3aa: CASSTGSGYTF; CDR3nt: TGTGCCAGCAGTACAGGGTCCGGCTACACCTTC
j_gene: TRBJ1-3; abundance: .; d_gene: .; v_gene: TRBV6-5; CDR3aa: CANQDPSGNTIYF; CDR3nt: TGTGCCAACCAGGATCCCTCTGGAAACACCATATATTTT
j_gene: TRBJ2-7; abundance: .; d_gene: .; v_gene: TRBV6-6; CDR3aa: CASSYPSQGRYEQYF; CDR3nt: TGTGCCAGCAGTTACCCCTCCCAGGGCCGCTACGAGCAGTACTTC
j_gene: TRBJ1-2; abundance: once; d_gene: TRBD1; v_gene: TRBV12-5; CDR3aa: CASGFYRGSYTF; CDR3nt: TGTGCTAGTGGTTTTTACAGGGGAAGCTACACCTTC
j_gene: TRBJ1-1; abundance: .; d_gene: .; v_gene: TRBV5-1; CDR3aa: CASSRVVDPRVNTEAFF; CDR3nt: TGCGCCAGCAGCCGGGTGGTAGACCCCCGGGTAAACACTGAAGCTTTCTTT
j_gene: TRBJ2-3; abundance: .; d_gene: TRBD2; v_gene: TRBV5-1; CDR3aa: CASSGLAGGPDTQYF; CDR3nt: TGCGCCAGCAGCGGACTAGCGGGGGGTCCAGATACGCAGTATTTT
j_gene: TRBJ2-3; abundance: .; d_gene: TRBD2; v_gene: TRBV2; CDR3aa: CASSVVARGTSFETDTQYF; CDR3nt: TGTGCCAGCAGTGTTGTGGCGAGGGGGACTAGTTTTGAAACAGATACGCAGTATTTT
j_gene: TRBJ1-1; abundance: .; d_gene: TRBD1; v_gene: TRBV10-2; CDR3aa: CASRAPGQAGRTEAFF; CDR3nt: TGCGCCAGCAGGGCACCGGGACAGGCGGGGAGGACTGAAGCTTTCTTT
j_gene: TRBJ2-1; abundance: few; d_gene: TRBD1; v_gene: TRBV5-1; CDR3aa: CASSLAGTDYNEQFF; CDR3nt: TGCGCCAGCAGCTTGGCCGGGACAGATTACAATGAGCAGTTCTTC
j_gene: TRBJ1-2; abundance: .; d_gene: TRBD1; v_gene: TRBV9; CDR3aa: CASSVAGTGNSGYTF; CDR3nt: TGTGCCAGCAGCGTAGCAGGGACAGGGAATAGTGGCTACACCTTC
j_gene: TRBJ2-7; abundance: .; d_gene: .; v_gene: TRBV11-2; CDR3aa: CASSRDYEQYF; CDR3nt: TGTGCCAGCAGCCGCGATTACGAGCAGTACTTC
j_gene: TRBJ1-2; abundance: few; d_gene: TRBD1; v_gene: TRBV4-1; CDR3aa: CASSQDLGTGGASGYTF; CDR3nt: TGCGCCAGCAGCCAAGATCTTGGGACAGGGGGCGCGTCTGGCTACACCTTC
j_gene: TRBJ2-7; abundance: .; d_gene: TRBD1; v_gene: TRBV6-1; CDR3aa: CASRGQVLYEQYF; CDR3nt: TGTGCCAGCAGAGGACAGGTTCTCTACGAGCAGTACTTC
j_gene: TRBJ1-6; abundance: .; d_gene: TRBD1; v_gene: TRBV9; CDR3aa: CASSVAAGGNSPLHF; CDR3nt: TGTGCCAGCAGCGTAGCGGCAGGGGGGAATTCACCCCTCCACTTT
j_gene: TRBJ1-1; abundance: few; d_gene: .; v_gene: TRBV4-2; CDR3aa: CASSLITEAFF; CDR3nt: TGTGCCAGCAGCTTAATCACTGAAGCTTTCTTT
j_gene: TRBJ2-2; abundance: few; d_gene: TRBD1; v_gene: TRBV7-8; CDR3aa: CASSSTGGATGELFF; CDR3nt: TGTGCCAGCAGCTCGACAGGGGGCGCGACCGGGGAGCTGTTTTTT
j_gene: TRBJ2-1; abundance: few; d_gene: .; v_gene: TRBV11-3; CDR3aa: CASSPRDSRAVVAEQFF; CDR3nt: TGTGCCAGCAGCCCCCGGGACTCCCGGGCGGTCGTCGCGGAGCAGTTCTTC
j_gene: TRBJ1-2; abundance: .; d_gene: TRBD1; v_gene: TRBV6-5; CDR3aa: CASSYRDRGSYGYTF; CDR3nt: TGTGCCAGCAGTTACCGAGACAGGGGATCCTATGGCTACACCTTC
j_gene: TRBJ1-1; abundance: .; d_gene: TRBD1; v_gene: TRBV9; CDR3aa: CASSVDEGGTGGDTEAFF; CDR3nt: TGTGCCAGCAGCGTAGATGAAGGAGGAACAGGGGGCGACACTGAAGCTTTCTTT
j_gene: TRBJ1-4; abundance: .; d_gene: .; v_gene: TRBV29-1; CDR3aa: CSGRYNEKLFF; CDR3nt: TGCAGCGGGCGGTATAATGAAAAACTGTTTTTT
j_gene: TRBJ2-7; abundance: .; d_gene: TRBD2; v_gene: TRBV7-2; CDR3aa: CASSLAVAGYWYEQYF; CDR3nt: TGTGCCAGCAGCTTAGCCGTAGCGGGGTACTGGTACGAGCAGTACTTC
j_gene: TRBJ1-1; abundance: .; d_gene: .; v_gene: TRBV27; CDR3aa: CASSATGLNTEAFF; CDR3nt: TGTGCCAGCAGCGCCACAGGTCTGAACACTGAAGCTTTCTTT
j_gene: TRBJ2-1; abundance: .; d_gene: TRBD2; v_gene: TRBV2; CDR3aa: CASSVGVRSAGAYNEQFF; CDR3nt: TGTGCCAGCAGTGTAGGTGTAAGGTCGGCGGGAGCCTACAATGAGCAGTTCTTC
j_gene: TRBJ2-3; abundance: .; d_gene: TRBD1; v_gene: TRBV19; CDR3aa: CASGQGASDTQYF; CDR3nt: TGTGCCAGTGGACAGGGGGCCTCAGATACGCAGTATTTT
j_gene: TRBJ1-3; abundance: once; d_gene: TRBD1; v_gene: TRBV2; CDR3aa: CASAGQVRNTIYF; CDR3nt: TGTGCCAGCGCTGGACAGGTCAGGAACACCATATATTTT
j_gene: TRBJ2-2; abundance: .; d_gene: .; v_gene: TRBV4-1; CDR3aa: CASSQEFGGNTGELFF; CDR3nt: TGCGCCAGCAGCCAAGAATTTGGGGGCAACACCGGGGAGCTGTTTTTT
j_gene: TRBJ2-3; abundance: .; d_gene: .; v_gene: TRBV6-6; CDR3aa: CDSRWEASGDTQYF; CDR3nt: TGTGACAGCAGATGGGAGGCCTCAGGAGATACGCAGTATTTT
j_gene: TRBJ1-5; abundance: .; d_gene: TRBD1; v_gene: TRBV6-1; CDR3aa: CASSGGGYTGEIDQPQHF; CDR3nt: TGTGCCAGCAGTGGAGGGGGGTATACAGGGGAGATCGATCAGCCCCAGCATTTT
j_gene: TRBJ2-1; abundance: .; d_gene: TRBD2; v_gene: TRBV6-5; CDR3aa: CASSSRASGKYNEQFF; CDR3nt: TGTGCCAGCAGTTCCCGGGCTAGCGGGAAATACAATGAGCAGTTCTTC
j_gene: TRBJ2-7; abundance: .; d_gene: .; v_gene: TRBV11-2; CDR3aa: CASSSSTYEQYF; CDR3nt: TGTGCCAGCAGCTCCTCTACCTACGAGCAGTACTTC
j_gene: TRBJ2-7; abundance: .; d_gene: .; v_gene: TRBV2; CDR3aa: CASRGQDYEQYF; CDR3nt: TGTGCCAGCAGGGGACAAGACTACGAGCAGTACTTC
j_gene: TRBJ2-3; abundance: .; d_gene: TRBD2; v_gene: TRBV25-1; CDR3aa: CASIARGGSITDTQYF; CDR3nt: TGTGCCAGCATAGCCCGGGGCGGGAGCATCACAGATACGCAGTATTTT
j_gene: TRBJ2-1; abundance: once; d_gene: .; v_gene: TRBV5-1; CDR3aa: CASQGAGIRNEQFF; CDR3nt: TGCGCCAGCCAAGGGGCGGGAATACGAAATGAGCAGTTCTTC
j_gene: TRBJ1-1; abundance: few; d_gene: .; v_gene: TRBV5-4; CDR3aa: CASSHMTDNTEAFF; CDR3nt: TGTGCCAGCAGCCACATGACAGATAACACTGAAGCTTTCTTT